The next 18 T cell receptor beta chains were all read from a single sample in a study of monozygotic twins with inflammatory bowel disease. TCRdb reprocessed the 5' RACE reads and stores each CDR3 protein as one record, lacking DNA. Its table lists around 380,000 distinct CDR3 sequences. Sequenced: blood. Source of these receptors: a human donor with ulcerative colitis or Crohn's disease, or a healthy co-twin of an affected twin (not recorded which).

This chain connects TRBV12-3 or TRBV12-4 to TRBJ2-5; TCRdb gives TRBD1 as the D gene, but with no DNA this cannot be confirmed. CDR3 length equals 14 residues. The CDR3 protein is CASSLTDRQETQYF.

The chain recombines TRBV7-9 with TRBJ2-7. This CDR3 has 15 residues. Germline CDR1 reads SEHNR; CDR2 reads FQNEAQ (reference sequence). CDR3 in amino acids: CASSLAREMPYEQYF.

This sequence joins TRBV20-1 and TRBJ1-5; checking the TCRdb D call of TRBD1 is not possible without DNA. Germline CDR1 DFQATT, CDR2 SNEGSKA (reference sequence). The CDR3 length is 12 residues. This CDR3 is CSTGGGNQPQHF.

CDR3 region: CASIPLDGSTDTQYF. The rearrangement joins TRBV6-1 to TRBJ2-3; TCRdb returns TRBD1, unconfirmable since there is no DNA. CDR3 length equals 15 residues. Germline V gene lookup returns CDR1 MNHNS and CDR2 SASEGT.

V usage is TRBV14 and J usage is TRBJ1-3. CDR1 and CDR2 (germline): SGHDN, FVKESK. The length of the CDR3 is 14 residues. The CDR3 loop is CASSQPEGGNTIYF.

The gene calls are TRBV29-1 and TRBJ1-1. The CDR3 loop spans 13 amino acids. CDR1 is SQVTM and CDR2 is ANQGSEA in the germline V gene. Here the CDR3 reads CSVGIGSYTEAFF.

The V and J genes are TRBV11-2 and TRBJ2-3; as DNA is missing, the TRBD2 call by TCRdb cannot be tested. The CDR3 spans 17 residues. Germline loops: CDR1 SGHAT, CDR2 FQNNGV. CDR3 residues: CASSLDGAGGRTDTQYF.

V usage is TRBV6-1 and J usage is TRBJ2-1; TCRdb selects TRBD2, and the lack of DNA leaves this call unchecked. CDR3 length equals 15 residues. Germline-derived CDR1 and CDR2 are MNHNS and SASEGT. CDR3 protein: CAASRDSAKVDEQFF.

The chain has TRBV20-1 and TRBJ1-1; TCRdb's D call of TRBD1 is untestable without DNA. This CDR3 contains 14 residues. Germline-derived CDR1 and CDR2 are DFQATT and SNEGSKA (reference sequence). This CDR3 is CSARQMWRSAEAFF.

The chain joins TRBV9 to TRBJ2-7; TCRdb's D call, TRBD1, is unchecked because there is no DNA. This CDR3 is built from 15 residues. Germline CDR1 is SGDLS and CDR2 is YYNGEE. The CDR3 is CASSVGATGDYEQYF.

The rearrangement uses TRBV19 and TRBJ1-2; no DNA is available, so the TRBD1 call from TCRdb remains unchecked. The germline V gene has CDR1 LNHDA and CDR2 SQIVND (reference sequence). CDR3 length: 15 amino acids. The CDR3 sequence is CASSTRLAGQPTTSF. Variable domain in full (rest from reference TRBV19 and TRBJ1-2): DGGITQSPKYLFRKEGQNVTLSCEQNLNHDAMYWYRQDPGQGLRLIYYSQIVNDFQKGDIAEGYSVSREKKESFPLTVTSAQKNPTAFYLCASSTRLAGQPTTSFGSGTRLTVV.

This rearrangement joins TRBV12-3 or TRBV12-4 to TRBJ2-7; TCRdb picks TRBD1, but there is no DNA to check that call. This CDR3 is 14 amino acids long. CDR3 sequence: CAGSPDRGRWEQYF.

CDR3 sequence reads: CSADGPEGETQYF. The V gene is TRBV20-1, the J gene TRBJ2-5; lacking DNA, the TRBD2 call made by TCRdb goes unchecked. This CDR3 has 13 amino acids. The germline gives CDR1 DFQATT, CDR2 SNEGSKA (reference sequence).

The chain joins TRBV20-1 to TRBJ1-5; the TRBD1 assignment by TCRdb is unverifiable without DNA. The V gene's germline CDR1 is DFQATT and CDR2 SNEGSKA (reference sequence). The CDR3 totals 15 residues. CDR3 in amino acids: CSASEVGTGNQPQHF.

The genes are TRBV29-1 and TRBJ2-5; TCRdb's D call, TRBD1, is unchecked because there is no DNA. This CDR3 is 12 amino acids long. CDR1 and CDR2 (germline): SQVTM, ANQGSEA. The CDR3 is CSIRTDQETQYF.

The chain joins TRBV4-1 to TRBJ1-1. The V gene's germline CDR1 is MGHRA and CDR2 YSYEKL. The length of the CDR3 is 13 residues. The CDR3 protein is CASSTRLSTEAFF.

The chain carries TRBV2 and TRBJ2-7. The CDR3 totals 13 residues. Germline V gene data show CDR1 as SNHLY and CDR2 as FYNNEI. This CDR3 is CASTGLFTYEQYF.

The gene calls are TRBV7-9 and TRBJ2-4; TCRdb gives TRBD2 as the D gene, but with no DNA this cannot be confirmed. This CDR3 is 13 amino acids long. The germline gives CDR1 SEHNR, CDR2 FQNEAQ (reference sequence). CDR3 protein: CASSVSSSSIQYF.